A selection of T cell receptor beta chains follows, all from one sample in a study of identical twins. TCRdb itself ran the 5' RACE reads through MiXCR, one entry per CDR3 protein. The repertoire holds roughly 540,000 distinct CDR3 sequences, with around 20% as singletons. The same sample was also used in a study of T cells expressing NK-cell markers.

Sequenced sample: CD4+ T cells sorted from blood. The source is a woman in her late teens or twenties in good health. The CDR3 runs from the conserved cysteine through the conserved F or W. The D gene is left open where the match is weak. Some rows mark clone size as missing; the rest say once, few, many or name a class of expanded clone.

>NA|NA|TRBJ1-1|TRBV7-9
TGTGCCAGCAGTCACGCCCCCGGCAAACCTGAAGCTTTCTTT
CASSHAPGKPEAFF
>TRBD2|many|TRBJ2-3|TRBV12-5
TGTGCTAGTGGTTTGAGCCATCGGACTAGCGGGAGAGATACGCAGTATTTT
CASGLSHRTSGRDTQYF
>NA|NA|TRBJ1-1|TRBV20-1
TGCAGTGCTATTAAGGGGAGAGACACTGAAGCTTTCTTT
CSAIKGRDTEAFF
>NA|few|TRBJ1-1|TRBV12-3/TRBV12-4
TGTGCCAGCAATAACGGGATAATGAACACTGAAGCTTTCTTT
CASNNGIMNTEAFF
>TRBD2|NA|TRBJ2-1|TRBV6-5
TGTGCCAGCAGTTACTCGACGTTTGGGGGGGATGAGCAGTTCTTC
CASSYSTFGGDEQFF
>NA|NA|TRBJ2-3|TRBV27
TGTGCCAGCAACCGAGACGGGGGTATGGGCACAGATACGCAGTATTTT
CASNRDGGMGTDTQYF
>NA|NA|TRBJ1-1|TRBV9
TGTGCCAGCAGCGTAAGAGTAGAGGGTGAAGCTTTCTTT
CASSVRVEGEAFF
>NA|NA|TRBJ2-7|TRBV20-1
TGCAGTGCTAGTGAGGGGAAAGTGGTGGAGCAGTACTTC
CSASEGKVVEQYF
>TRBD2|many|TRBJ2-1|TRBV6-1
TGTGCCAGCAGTGGAGGCACTAGCGGTTACAATGAGCAGTTCTTC
CASSGGTSGYNEQFF
>TRBD2|few|TRBJ2-1|TRBV20-1
TGCAGTGCCCAACTAGCGGCCGACAATGAGCAGTTCTTC
CSAQLAADNEQFF
>NA|NA|TRBJ2-5|TRBV6-1
TGTGCCAGCAGTGCGGGCTCACACCAAGAGACCCAGTACTTC
CASSAGSHQETQYF
>TRBD2|NA|TRBJ2-7|TRBV7-9
TGTGCCAGCAGCTCCCTCCCTATAGCGGGGATTCCTAAAGAGCAGTACTTC
CASSSLPIAGIPKEQYF
>NA|NA|TRBJ2-7|TRBV10-3
TGTGCCATCAGCGAACAGGGAGAACGATTAACCTACGAGCAGTACTTC
CAISEQGERLTYEQYF
>TRBD2|NA|TRBJ2-3|TRBV6-2/TRBV6-3
TGTGCCAGCGGGTCTTTGGGACTAGCAGATACGCAGTATTTT
CASGSLGLADTQYF
>NA|few|TRBJ2-2|TRBV5-1
TGCGCCAGCAGCTTTAGGCTGGAGAACACCGGGGAGCTGTTTTTT
CASSFRLENTGELFF
>NA|NA|TRBJ2-3|TRBV21-1
TGTGCCAGCAGCAATAGCGGGAGGGCCAAATACACAGATACGCAGTATTTT
CASSNSGRAKYTDTQYF